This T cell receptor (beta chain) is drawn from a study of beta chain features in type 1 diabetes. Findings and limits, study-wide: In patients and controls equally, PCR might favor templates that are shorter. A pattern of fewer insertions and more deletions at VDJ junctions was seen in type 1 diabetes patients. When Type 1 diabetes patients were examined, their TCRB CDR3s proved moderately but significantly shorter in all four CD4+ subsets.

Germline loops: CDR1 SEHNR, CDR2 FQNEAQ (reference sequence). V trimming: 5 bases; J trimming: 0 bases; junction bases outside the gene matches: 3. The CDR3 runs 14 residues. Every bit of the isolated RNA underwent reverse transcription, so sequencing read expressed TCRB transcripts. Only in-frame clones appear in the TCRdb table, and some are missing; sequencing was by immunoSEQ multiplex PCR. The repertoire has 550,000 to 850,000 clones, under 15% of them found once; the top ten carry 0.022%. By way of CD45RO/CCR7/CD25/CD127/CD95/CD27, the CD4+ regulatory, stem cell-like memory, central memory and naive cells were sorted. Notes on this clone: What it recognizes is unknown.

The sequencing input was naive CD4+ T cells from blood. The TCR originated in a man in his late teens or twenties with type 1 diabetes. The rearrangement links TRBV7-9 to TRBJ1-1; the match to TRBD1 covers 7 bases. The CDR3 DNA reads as TGTGCCAGCAGCCCGGGACAGTTGAACACTGAAGCTTTCTTT. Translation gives CASSPGQLNTEAFF.